This TCR beta chain came from a study of Ad26.COV2.S vaccination and SARS-CoV-2 variants. The treatment was: approximately 18 received Ad26.COV2.S at low or high dose, single or two shots; about five received placebo; per-sample allocation not given. The investigators took samples on day 63 after the first vaccine or placebo injection. Built on an Ad26 vector, the vaccine expressed Wuhan-strain SARS-CoV-2 spike. CDR1 and CDR2 from the germline V gene are SEHNR and FQNEAQ (reference sequence). Germline trimming cut 2 bases from V and 10 bases from J; bases unmatched to any gene: 9. The CDR3 is made up of 15 amino acids. The table came from immunoSEQ multiplex PCR; TCRdb's copy has only in-frame clones and leaves some out. Found here are over 400,000 clones, 75% to 90% of them singletons; the top ten hold approximately 2.5%.

This receptor was obtained from a person aged 18-60 years who received the Ad26.COV2.S COVID-19 vaccine or a placebo. Sequences were derived from peripheral blood, sampled in a trial of Ad26.COV2.S vaccine versus placebo. The chain recombines TRBV7-9 with TRBJ2-1; TRBD2 matches 9 bases. The CDR3 region has the DNA TGTGCCAGCAGCTTATCGATTAGCGGGAGTGGGGAGCAGTTCTTC. Translating gives CASSLSISGSGEQFF.